Listed below are T cell receptor beta chains from one sample, sequenced in a study of identical twins. TCRdb re-derived calls from the 5' RACE reads in MiXCR, one entry per CDR3 protein. The data hold 400,000 to 550,000 distinct CDR3 sequences, with 13% to 15% observed a single time. In addition, the sample was reused for a study of yellow fever vaccine responses in identical twins.

The sequencing input was CD4+ T cells sorted from blood. The receptors stem from a woman aged 18-29 years in good health. Each CDR3 is given with its conserved first and last residue. D genes are given only for firm matches. The size of a clone is reported for some rows only, either as once, few or many, or as a class for expanded clones.

d_gene: NA
j_gene: TRBJ2-4
abundance: NA
v_gene: TRBV6-1
CDR3aa: CASKGGNLNIQYF
CDR3nt: TGTGCCAGCAAGGGGGGTAACTTGAACATTCAGTACTTC

d_gene: TRBD2
j_gene: TRBJ2-3
abundance: few
v_gene: TRBV5-1
CDR3aa: CASSLSGGTTDTQYF
CDR3nt: TGCGCCAGCAGCTTGTCGGGGGGGACCACAGATACGCAGTATTTT

d_gene: NA
j_gene: TRBJ2-5
abundance: many
v_gene: TRBV29-1
CDR3aa: CSADLWSQETQYF
CDR3nt: TGCAGCGCCGACCTTTGGTCCCAAGAGACCCAGTACTTC

d_gene: NA
j_gene: TRBJ2-5
abundance: NA
v_gene: TRBV6-2/TRBV6-3
CDR3aa: CASTTSMETQYF
CDR3nt: TGTGCCAGCACCACAAGTATGGAGACCCAGTACTTC

d_gene: NA
j_gene: TRBJ2-3
abundance: NA
v_gene: TRBV7-2
CDR3aa: CASSQSGPDTQYF
CDR3nt: TGTGCCAGCAGCCAGTCAGGGCCAGATACGCAGTATTTT

d_gene: TRBD2
j_gene: TRBJ2-2
abundance: NA
v_gene: TRBV20-1
CDR3aa: CSARSLAGAWTGELFF
CDR3nt: TGCAGTGCTAGATCCCTAGCGGGAGCGTGGACCGGGGAGCTGTTTTTT

d_gene: TRBD1
j_gene: TRBJ2-7
abundance: few
v_gene: TRBV5-4
CDR3aa: CASSLGTGVSHSYEQYF
CDR3nt: TGTGCCAGCAGCTTGGGGACAGGGGTGTCCCACTCCTACGAGCAGTACTTC

d_gene: NA
j_gene: TRBJ2-1
abundance: NA
v_gene: TRBV20-1
CDR3aa: CSAPSPTHYNEQFF
CDR3nt: TGCAGTGCCCCCAGTCCAACCCACTACAATGAGCAGTTCTTC

d_gene: NA
j_gene: TRBJ2-3
abundance: many
v_gene: TRBV29-1
CDR3aa: CSVEMAKATGTQYF
CDR3nt: TGCAGCGTTGAGATGGCTAAAGCCACTGGTACGCAGTATTTT

d_gene: NA
j_gene: TRBJ2-2
abundance: many
v_gene: TRBV12-3/TRBV12-4
CDR3aa: CASSPLRGGELFF
CDR3nt: TGTGCCAGCAGTCCCCTAAGAGGCGGGGAGCTGTTTTTT

d_gene: TRBD1
j_gene: TRBJ2-7
abundance: few
v_gene: TRBV15
CDR3aa: CATSRAGTGGHEQYF
CDR3nt: TGTGCCACCAGCAGAGCCGGGACAGGGGGCCACGAGCAGTACTTC

d_gene: NA
j_gene: TRBJ1-3
abundance: NA
v_gene: TRBV10-3
CDR3aa: CAIRDSSSGNTIYF
CDR3nt: TGTGCCATCAGGGACAGTTCCTCTGGAAACACCATATATTTT

d_gene: TRBD2
j_gene: TRBJ2-7
abundance: NA
v_gene: TRBV29-1
CDR3aa: CSALSGTYEQYF
CDR3nt: TGCAGCGCCCTTAGCGGGACCTACGAGCAGTACTTC

d_gene: NA
j_gene: TRBJ1-1
abundance: NA
v_gene: TRBV12-5
CDR3aa: CASGPSAANTEAFF
CDR3nt: TGTGCTAGTGGTCCCTCAGCGGCTAACACTGAAGCTTTCTTT

d_gene: TRBD1
j_gene: TRBJ2-7
abundance: few
v_gene: TRBV5-1
CDR3aa: CASSSRDRGIEQYF
CDR3nt: TGCGCCAGCAGTTCCCGGGACAGGGGAATTGAGCAGTACTTC

d_gene: NA
j_gene: TRBJ2-1
abundance: few
v_gene: TRBV3-1
CDR3aa: CASSLLSHNEQFF
CDR3nt: TGTGCCAGCAGCCTCCTGAGCCACAATGAGCAGTTCTTC

d_gene: NA
j_gene: TRBJ2-1
abundance: NA
v_gene: TRBV12-5
CDR3aa: CASGLVQGAGNNEQFF
CDR3nt: TGTGCTAGTGGTTTGGTACAGGGAGCAGGAAACAATGAGCAGTTCTTC

d_gene: TRBD2
j_gene: TRBJ2-1
abundance: NA
v_gene: TRBV20-1
CDR3aa: CSARDPTKAGGLNEQFF
CDR3nt: TGCAGTGCTAGAGACCCCACTAAAGCGGGGGGGCTCAATGAGCAGTTCTTC

d_gene: TRBD1
j_gene: TRBJ2-5
abundance: NA
v_gene: TRBV7-8
CDR3aa: CASSLGTGGTETQYF
CDR3nt: TGTGCCAGCAGTTTAGGTACAGGGGGTACAGAGACCCAGTACTTC

d_gene: NA
j_gene: TRBJ1-5
abundance: few
v_gene: TRBV6-1
CDR3aa: CASSPGGYQPQHF
CDR3nt: TGTGCCAGCAGTCCCGGGGGATATCAGCCCCAGCATTTT

d_gene: NA
j_gene: TRBJ2-4
abundance: few
v_gene: TRBV12-3/TRBV12-4
CDR3aa: CASSLSALKNIQYF
CDR3nt: TGTGCCAGCAGTTTATCCGCCCTCAAAAACATTCAGTACTTC

d_gene: NA
j_gene: TRBJ2-7
abundance: few
v_gene: TRBV5-1
CDR3aa: CASNPGGSSYEQYF
CDR3nt: TGCGCCAGCAATCCGGGTGGGAGCTCCTACGAGCAGTACTTC

d_gene: NA
j_gene: TRBJ2-1
abundance: few
v_gene: TRBV10-3
CDR3aa: CAISVGDEQFF
CDR3nt: TGTGCCATCAGTGTTGGGGATGAGCAGTTCTTC

d_gene: NA
j_gene: TRBJ2-5
abundance: NA
v_gene: TRBV15
CDR3aa: CATSRDSYARAETQYF
CDR3nt: TGTGCCACCAGCAGAGATAGTTATGCTAGGGCGGAGACCCAGTACTTC

d_gene: TRBD2
j_gene: TRBJ2-1
abundance: NA
v_gene: TRBV6-5
CDR3aa: CASSYLAGSGNEQFF
CDR3nt: TGTGCCAGCAGTTACCTAGCGGGATCCGGCAATGAGCAGTTCTTC